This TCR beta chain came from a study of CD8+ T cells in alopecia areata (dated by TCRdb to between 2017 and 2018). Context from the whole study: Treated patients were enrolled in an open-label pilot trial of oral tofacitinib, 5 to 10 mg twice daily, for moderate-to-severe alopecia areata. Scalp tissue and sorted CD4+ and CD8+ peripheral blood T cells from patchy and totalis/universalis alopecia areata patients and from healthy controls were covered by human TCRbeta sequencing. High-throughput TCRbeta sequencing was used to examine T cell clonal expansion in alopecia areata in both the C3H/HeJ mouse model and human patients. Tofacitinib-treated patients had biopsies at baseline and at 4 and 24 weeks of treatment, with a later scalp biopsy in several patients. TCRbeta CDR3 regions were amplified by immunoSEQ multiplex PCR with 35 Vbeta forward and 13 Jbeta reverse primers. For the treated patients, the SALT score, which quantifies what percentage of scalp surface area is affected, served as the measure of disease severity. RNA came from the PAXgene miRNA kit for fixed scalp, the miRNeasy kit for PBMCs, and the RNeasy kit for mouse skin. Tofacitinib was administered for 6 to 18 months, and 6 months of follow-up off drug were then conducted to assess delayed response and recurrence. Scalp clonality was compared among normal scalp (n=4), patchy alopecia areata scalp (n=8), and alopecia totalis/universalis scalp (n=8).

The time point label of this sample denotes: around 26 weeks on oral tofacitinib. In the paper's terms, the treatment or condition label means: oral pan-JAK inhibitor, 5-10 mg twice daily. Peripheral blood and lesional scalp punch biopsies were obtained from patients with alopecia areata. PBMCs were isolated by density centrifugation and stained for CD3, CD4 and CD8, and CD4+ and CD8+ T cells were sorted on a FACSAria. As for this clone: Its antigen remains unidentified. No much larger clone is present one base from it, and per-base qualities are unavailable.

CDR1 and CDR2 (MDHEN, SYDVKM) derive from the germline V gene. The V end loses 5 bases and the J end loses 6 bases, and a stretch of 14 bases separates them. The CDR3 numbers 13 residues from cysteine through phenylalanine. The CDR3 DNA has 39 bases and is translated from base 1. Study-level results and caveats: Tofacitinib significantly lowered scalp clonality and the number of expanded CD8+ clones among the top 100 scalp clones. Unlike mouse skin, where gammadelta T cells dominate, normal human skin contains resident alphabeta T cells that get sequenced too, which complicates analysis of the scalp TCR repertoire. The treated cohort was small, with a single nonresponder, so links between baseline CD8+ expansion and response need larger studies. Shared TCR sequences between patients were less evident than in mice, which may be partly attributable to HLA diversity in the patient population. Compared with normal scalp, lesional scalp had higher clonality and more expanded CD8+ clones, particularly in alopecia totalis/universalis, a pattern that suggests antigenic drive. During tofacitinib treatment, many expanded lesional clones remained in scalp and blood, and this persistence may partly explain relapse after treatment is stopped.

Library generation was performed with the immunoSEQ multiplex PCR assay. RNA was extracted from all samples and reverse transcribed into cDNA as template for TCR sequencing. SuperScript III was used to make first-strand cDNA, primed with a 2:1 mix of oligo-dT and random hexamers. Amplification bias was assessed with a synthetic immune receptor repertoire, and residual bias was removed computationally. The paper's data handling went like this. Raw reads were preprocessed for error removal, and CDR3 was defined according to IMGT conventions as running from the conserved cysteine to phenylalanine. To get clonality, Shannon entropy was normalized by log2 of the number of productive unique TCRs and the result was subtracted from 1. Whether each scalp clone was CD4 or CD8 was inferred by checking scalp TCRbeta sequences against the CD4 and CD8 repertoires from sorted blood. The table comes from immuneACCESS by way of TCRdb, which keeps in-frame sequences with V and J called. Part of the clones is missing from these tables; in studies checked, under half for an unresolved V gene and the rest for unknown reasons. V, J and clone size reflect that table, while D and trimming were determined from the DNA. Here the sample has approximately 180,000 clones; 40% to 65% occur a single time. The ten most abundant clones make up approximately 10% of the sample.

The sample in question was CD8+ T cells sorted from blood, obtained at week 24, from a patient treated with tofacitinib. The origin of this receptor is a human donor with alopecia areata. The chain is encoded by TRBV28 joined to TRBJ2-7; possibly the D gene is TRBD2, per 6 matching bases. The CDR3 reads CASSLGRGVEQYF. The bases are TGTGCCAGCAGTCTGGGCCGCGGGGTCGAGCAGTACTTC.